Described below is a single TCR beta chain sequence and its context. Its antigen is unknown. The data belong to a study of long-term antiretroviral therapy in people with HIV. General study results and limits: The study collected blood between 2004 and 2017, possibly under older ART regimens.

The CDR3 has 15 amino acids. Per the germline V gene, CDR1 is MNHNS and CDR2 is SASEGT. Trimming shortened V by 6 bases and J by 4 bases, and 19 bases separated the two germline ends. They ran version v3.0 of the immunoSEQ assay at survey level. Clones were sequenced by immunoSEQ multiplex PCR, and TCRdb holds only the in-frame ones, with some missing. Of 20,000 to 25,000 clones listed, approximately 73% are singletons. The V and J genes are TRBV6-1 and TRBJ2-7, with D perhaps matching TRBD1 (6 bases). Sequencing used unsorted PBMCs, obtained 0.5 years after starting antiretroviral therapy. This TCR was recovered from a woman aged 40 to 55 with HIV. The CDR3 bases are TGTGCCAGCAGGAAACAGGGTAGAGGGCAATACGAGCAGTACTTC. Its protein is CASRKQGRGQYEQYF.